The clone carrying this T cell receptor beta chain was observed a handful of times. Among the patients, none had received any treatment before thyroid surgery. This sample is part of a study of metastatic and nonmetastatic thyroid tumors. TCRdb re-called clones via MiXCR from the PCR reads. The sample has 13,000 to 15,000 clones, about 31% seen once. The V gene's germline CDR1 is LNHDA and CDR2 SQIVND (reference sequence). The CDR3 totals 11 residues. Trimming left V 7 bases short and J 2 bases short, with 5 bases between. This chain uses TRBV19 with TRBJ1-1; D remains ambiguous. Sequenced: tumor tissue. This clonotype was obtained from a male donor with papillary thyroid cancer or a benign thyroid nodule (not recorded which). Some clones in this sample may be carry-over from other donors' samples. In nucleotides, the CDR3 is TGTGCCAGTACGATTAACACTGAAGCTTTCTTT. Its protein is CASTINTEAFF.